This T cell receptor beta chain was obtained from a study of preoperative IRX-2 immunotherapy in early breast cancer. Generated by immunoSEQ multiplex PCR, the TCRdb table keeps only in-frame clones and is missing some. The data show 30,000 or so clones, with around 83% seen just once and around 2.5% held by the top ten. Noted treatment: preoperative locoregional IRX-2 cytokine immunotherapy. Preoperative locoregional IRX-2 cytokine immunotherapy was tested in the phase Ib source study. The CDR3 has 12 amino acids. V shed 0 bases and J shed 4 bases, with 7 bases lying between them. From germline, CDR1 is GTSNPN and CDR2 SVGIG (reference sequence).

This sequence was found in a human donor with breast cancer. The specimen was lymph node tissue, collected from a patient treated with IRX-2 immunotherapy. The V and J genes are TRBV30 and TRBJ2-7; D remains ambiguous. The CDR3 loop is CAWSVLGYEQYF. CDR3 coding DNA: TGTGCCTGGAGTGTATTGGGGTACGAGCAGTACTTC.